The T cell receptor (beta chain) described here comes from a study of blood T cell repertoires in COVID-19. The overall study: The study drew acute and convalescent COVID-19 samples from the United States, Italy and Spain.

This clone was detected only once. V was clipped by 6 bases and J by 3 bases, with 11 bases between them. The CDR3 totals 13 residues. Repertoires were generated with immunoSEQ multiplex PCR, while TCRdb's copy carries only in-frame clones and drops some. The sample includes approximately 260,000 clones, around 78% of them seen just once. The sequenced sample consisted of peripheral blood. This sequence was found in a man in his fifties or sixties who had recovered from COVID-19. The J gene is TRBJ2-5, the V gene TRBV12-3 or TRBV12-4; D is possibly TRBD2 (6 bases). CDR3 nucleotide sequence: TGTGCCAGCAGACCTAGCGAAAAAGAGACCCAGTACTTC. Amino acid sequence: CASRPSEKETQYF.